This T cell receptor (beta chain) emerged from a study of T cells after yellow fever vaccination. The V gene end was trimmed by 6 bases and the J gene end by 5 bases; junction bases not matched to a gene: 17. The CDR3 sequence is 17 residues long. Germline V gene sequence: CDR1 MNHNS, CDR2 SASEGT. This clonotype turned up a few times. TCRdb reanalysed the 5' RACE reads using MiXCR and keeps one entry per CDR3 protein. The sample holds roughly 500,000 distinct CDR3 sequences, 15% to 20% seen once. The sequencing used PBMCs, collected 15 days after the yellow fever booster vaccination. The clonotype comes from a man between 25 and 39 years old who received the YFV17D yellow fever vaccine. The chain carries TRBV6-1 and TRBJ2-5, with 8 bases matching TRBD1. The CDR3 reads CASSLSQGAILGETQYF. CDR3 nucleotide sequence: TGTGCCAGCAGCCTTAGCCAGGGGGCCATCCTGGGGGAGACCCAGTACTTC.